The T cell receptor (beta chain) under discussion was sequenced for a study of T cell clones after liver transplantation. Study observations and caveats: Small, mixed patient groups and varying post-transplant times limit these conclusions.

Worth noting for this clone: Its specificity is not known.

Using immunoSEQ multiplex PCR, the repertoire was profiled, and TCRdb retains in-frame clones only, with some absent. The table lists tens of thousands of clones, over 80% of them singletons. Germline V gene sequence: CDR1 KGHSH, CDR2 LQKENI. V trimming: 4 bases; J trimming: 2 bases; junction bases outside the gene matches: 9. This CDR3 comprises 16 residues. The V and J genes are TRBV18 and TRBJ2-7, with TRBD2 matching over 9 bases. The sequence was obtained from a human patient who received a liver transplant. Part of the T cell pool may stem from the graft donor. The sample here was CD4+ T cells from blood, taken approximately 3.5 years after liver transplant. In nucleotides, the CDR3 is TGTGCCAGCTCACTAGAGGCTAGCGGGGCCACCTACGAGCAGTACTTC. It codes for CASSLEASGATYEQYF. Full variable domain (outside the CDR3, taken from reference TRBV18 and TRBJ2-7): NAGVMQNPRHLVRRRGQEARLRCSPMKGHSHVYWYRQLPEEGLKFMVYLQKENIIDESGMPKERFSAEFPKEGPSILRIQQVVRGDSAAYFCASSLEASGATYEQYFGPGTRLTVT.